These T cell receptor beta chains were read from a single sample in a study of cytomegalovirus exposure and HLA in healthy donors. TCRdb keeps only in-frame clones here, not all; method: immunoSEQ multiplex PCR. The repertoire holds roughly 78,000 clones, with less than 75% as singletons. Specimen: PBMCs. Every receptor here comes from a young man in good health and CMV-seropositive. The CDR3 runs from the conserved cysteine through the conserved F or W. Fields, in order: D gene, J gene, clone size, V gene, CDR3 DNA, CDR3 protein. A D gene is named only where the DNA matches it firmly. Clone size is stated in some rows and not others, as once, few, many or a class when expanded.

D gene: .
J gene: TRBJ2-5
clone size: .
V gene: TRBV7-9
CDR3 DNA: TGTGCCAGCAGCTTAGGAGGAATCCAAGAGACCCAGTACTTC
CDR3 protein: CASSLGGIQETQYF

D gene: TRBD1
J gene: TRBJ1-1
clone size: .
V gene: TRBV9
CDR3 DNA: TGTGCCAGCAGCGTAGGGACAGGGGGGAGCACTGAAGCTTTCTTT
CDR3 protein: CASSVGTGGSTEAFF

D gene: .
J gene: TRBJ2-7
clone size: .
V gene: TRBV5-1
CDR3 DNA: TGCGCCAGCAGCTTGGCTACGGACAGCCTACCCTCCTACGAGCAGTACTTC
CDR3 protein: CASSLATDSLPSYEQYF

D gene: TRBD2
J gene: TRBJ2-5
clone size: once
V gene: TRBV9
CDR3 DNA: TGTGCCAGCAGCCCCGGGGGGAACCAAGAGACCCAGTACTTC
CDR3 protein: CASSPGGNQETQYF

D gene: .
J gene: TRBJ1-2
clone size: .
V gene: TRBV5-6
CDR3 DNA: TGTGCCAGCAGCTCAGGGCTCTCCTATGGCTACACCTTC
CDR3 protein: CASSSGLSYGYTF

D gene: TRBD1
J gene: TRBJ1-5
clone size: .
V gene: TRBV30
CDR3 DNA: TGTGCCTGGAGAAAGACAGGGATGGGGGGTCAGCCCCAGCATTTT
CDR3 protein: CAWRKTGMGGQPQHF

D gene: TRBD2
J gene: TRBJ2-4
clone size: .
V gene: TRBV9
CDR3 DNA: TGTGCCAGCAGCGTGGAATCGGGACTAGCGGACACTCTAAAAAACATTCAGTACTTC
CDR3 protein: CASSVESGLADTLKNIQYF

D gene: TRBD2
J gene: TRBJ2-3
clone size: .
V gene: TRBV28
CDR3 DNA: TGTGCCAGCAGTTTGGGCAGACTAGCGGAAGAGACAGATACGCAGTATTTT
CDR3 protein: CASSLGRLAEETDTQYF

D gene: TRBD1
J gene: TRBJ1-1
clone size: few
V gene: TRBV4-3
CDR3 DNA: TGCGCCAGCAGCCAAGGGGACAGGGAGGACTCTGAAGCTTTCTTT
CDR3 protein: CASSQGDREDSEAFF

D gene: .
J gene: TRBJ2-5
clone size: .
V gene: TRBV27
CDR3 DNA: TGTGCCAGCATCCCTAATCGGGACACCTCGGGGACCCAGTACTTC
CDR3 protein: CASIPNRDTSGTQYF

D gene: TRBD1
J gene: TRBJ1-6
clone size: .
V gene: TRBV5-1
CDR3 DNA: TGCGCCAGCAGCTTGGTCGACAGGGGAAGCCTTGGTTCACCCCTCCACTTT
CDR3 protein: CASSLVDRGSLGSPLHF

D gene: TRBD2
J gene: TRBJ2-5
clone size: once
V gene: TRBV5-1
CDR3 DNA: TGCGCCAGCGCAACCGGAAGAGGACTAGGCAGAGAGACCCAGTACTTC
CDR3 protein: CASATGRGLGRETQYF

D gene: .
J gene: TRBJ2-5
clone size: .
V gene: TRBV7-9
CDR3 DNA: TGTTCCAGCAGCTCGGGGCAAGAGACCCAGTACTTC
CDR3 protein: CSSSSGQETQYF

D gene: TRBD2
J gene: TRBJ2-5
clone size: .
V gene: TRBV9
CDR3 DNA: TGTGCCAGCAGCGTAGGTAGCGGGAGGGTTGAGACCCAGTACTTC
CDR3 protein: CASSVGSGRVETQYF

D gene: .
J gene: TRBJ2-1
clone size: .
V gene: TRBV7-9
CDR3 DNA: TGTGCCAGCAGCTCGCCGACTAGCTACAATGAGCAGTTCTTC
CDR3 protein: CASSSPTSYNEQFF

D gene: .
J gene: TRBJ1-1
clone size: .
V gene: TRBV15
CDR3 DNA: TGTGCCACCAGCCGGAACCCCGACTCCATGAACACTGAAGCTTTCTTT
CDR3 protein: CATSRNPDSMNTEAFF

D gene: .
J gene: TRBJ1-1
clone size: .
V gene: TRBV4-1
CDR3 DNA: TGCGCCAGCAGCCAAGTAGGGGTCAACACTGAAGCTTTCTTT
CDR3 protein: CASSQVGVNTEAFF

D gene: TRBD1
J gene: TRBJ2-5
clone size: .
V gene: TRBV4-1
CDR3 DNA: TGCGCCAGCAGTCAGACAGGGGGCCCAGAGACCCAGTACTTC
CDR3 protein: CASSQTGGPETQYF

D gene: .
J gene: TRBJ2-5
clone size: few
V gene: TRBV9
CDR3 DNA: TGTGCCAGCAGCGTAGGAGGACTCCAAGAGACCCAGTACTTC
CDR3 protein: CASSVGGLQETQYF

D gene: TRBD2
J gene: TRBJ2-1
clone size: few
V gene: TRBV4-1
CDR3 DNA: TGCGCCAGCAGCCAAGAACTAGCGGGAGGAGGTAATGAGCAGTTCTTC
CDR3 protein: CASSQELAGGGNEQFF

D gene: TRBD1
J gene: TRBJ1-5
clone size: few
V gene: TRBV5-3
CDR3 DNA: TGTGCCAGAAGACGGACAGGGGGTCAGCCCCAGCATTTT
CDR3 protein: CARRRTGGQPQHF

D gene: TRBD1
J gene: TRBJ2-1
clone size: .
V gene: TRBV19
CDR3 DNA: TGTGCCAGTAGTAGCCACAGGGGCAATGAGCAGTTCTTC
CDR3 protein: CASSSHRGNEQFF

D gene: TRBD1
J gene: TRBJ2-5
clone size: .
V gene: TRBV5-1
CDR3 DNA: TGCGCCAGCAGCTGGGGACAGGGACAAGAGACCCAGTACTTC
CDR3 protein: CASSWGQGQETQYF